One and the same sample provided the 24 T cell receptor beta chains below, sequenced in a study of cytotoxic CD8 clonotypes in ibrutinib-treated CLL. The protocol was immunoSEQ multiplex PCR, while the TCRdb copy is restricted to in-frame clones and leaves out a portion. In the table there are over 95,000 clones, 58% of which are singletons. Sequenced material: PBMCs, taken after 24 months of ibrutinib treatment. Source of these receptors: a human donor with chronic lymphocytic leukemia.

In its sample, this clone was seen once. The chain uses TRBV29-1 and TRBJ1-1; D gene ambiguous. The CDR3 has 13 amino acids. Between the trimmed V and J ends, which lost 3 bases and 1 base, there was a span of 9 bases. Germline V lookup: CDR1 SQVTM, CDR2 ANQGSEA. The CDR3 loop is CSVERARNTEAFF. The DNA for the CDR3 is TGCAGCGTTGAGAGAGCAAGGAACACTGAAGCTTTCTTT.

V is TRBV11-1 and J is TRBJ2-1, with TRBD2 identical over 8 bases. V lost 5 bases, J lost 7 bases, and 19 bases stayed unmatched. Looked up from germline, CDR1 is SGHAT and CDR2 is FQDESV (reference sequence). This CDR3 comprises 18 residues. CDR3 sequence reads: CASSPQPLTGGGFNEQFF. The CDR3 DNA follows: TGTGCCAGCAGCCCCCAGCCCCTGACTGGCGGGGGGTTTAATGAGCAGTTCTTC. The full variable domain, its missing parts supplied by reference TRBV11-1 and TRBJ2-1, is EAEVAQSPRYKITEKSQAVAFWCDPISGHATLYWYRQILGQGPELLVQFQDESVVDDSQLPKDRFSAERLKGVDSTLKIQPAELGDSAMYLCASSPQPLTGGGFNEQFFGPGTRLTVL.

The chain recombines TRBV6-5 with TRBJ2-2; no reliable D call. This CDR3 region has 13 residues. Trimming left V 9 bases short and J 1 base short, with 9 bases between. Germline V lookup: CDR1 MNHEY, CDR2 SVGAGI. This chain's CDR3 is CASVAWNTGELFF. The CDR3 DNA reads as TGTGCCAGTGTAGCATGGAACACCGGGGAGCTGTTTTTT.

The V call is TRBV7-2, the J call TRBJ2-5; possibly TRBD2 for D (6 bases). The CDR3 totals 15 residues. Trimming took off 5 bases at V and 4 bases at J, with 17 bases between the two ends. Germline assignment: CDR1 SGHTA and CDR2 FQGNSA. CDR3 sequence reads: CASSTGRPGGETQYF. The CDR3 DNA reads as TGTGCCAGCAGCACCGGACGGCCCGGGGGAGAGACCCAGTACTTC.

The rearrangement joins TRBV15 to TRBJ2-6; D is possibly TRBD2 (5 bases). Germline loops: CDR1 LNHNV, CDR2 YYDKDF (reference sequence). Deletions cut 1 base from V and 2 bases from J, with 6 bases between. This CDR3 contains 15 residues. CDR3 sequence: CATSRGETGANVLTF. In DNA form, the CDR3 reads TGTGCCACCAGCAGAGGGGAGACTGGGGCCAACGTCCTGACTTTC.

This clone was picked up one time. The gene calls are TRBV5-4 and TRBJ2-3; D gene unclear. In germline, CDR1 is SGHNT, CDR2 YYREEE (reference sequence). The V gene lost 2 bases and the J gene lost 5 bases, with 6 bases spanning the gap. This CDR3 comprises 12 residues. CDR3: CASSFARDTQYF. The CDR3 coding sequence is TGTGCCAGCAGCTTCGCGAGAGATACGCAGTATTTT.

The rearrangement links TRBV11-3 to TRBJ2-7; 8 bases line up with TRBD1. Unmatched junction bases numbered 3, after V lost 0 bases and J lost 11 bases. The CDR3 runs 12 residues. Germline lookup yields CDR1 SGHNT and CDR2 YENEEA. CDR3 nucleotide sequence: TGTGCCAGCAGCTTAGAAAGACAGGGGAAGTACTTC. It yields the protein CASSLERQGKYF.

This clone was counted only a few times. The chain combines TRBV5-1 with TRBJ2-7, with unresolved D. The V gene's germline CDR1 is SGHRS and CDR2 YFSETQ. Between the trimmed V and J ends, which lost 0 bases and 5 bases, there was a span of 6 bases. This CDR3 is built from 12 residues. The CDR3 nucleotides are TGCGCCAGCAGCTTGGAGGCCCACGAGCAGTACTTC. This gives the protein CASSLEAHEQYF.

The chain carries TRBV7-4 and TRBJ1-4, with no clear D. CDR1 and CDR2 (germline): SGHVT, SQSDAQ. Trimming removed 0 bases at V and 5 bases at J, with 22 bases between. This CDR3 is 19 amino acids long. CDR3 loop: CASSLAPTPLTGSNEKLFF. The CDR3 DNA sequence: TGTGCCAGCAGCTTAGCACCCACCCCGCTAACGGGGTCGAATGAAAAACTGTTTTTT.

This chain uses TRBV11-3 with TRBJ2-3; D call uncertain. The CDR3 is 12 amino acids. Germline lookup yields CDR1 SGHNT and CDR2 YENEEA. Trimming took 5 bases from V and 1 from J, leaving 4 bases between them. The CDR3 DNA reads TGTGCCAGCAGCGGGGGCACAGATACGCAGTATTTT. The encoded protein is CASSGGTDTQYF.

This clone has a handful of counts. The chain has TRBV7-6 and TRBJ2-7, with D perhaps TRBD1 (6 bases). Germline V lookup: CDR1 SGHVS, CDR2 FNYEAQ. Trimming cost V 5 bases and J 3 bases, with 14 bases left between them. The CDR3 covers 14 residues. DNA for the CDR3: TGTGCCAGCAGCCCGCAACAGGGAAACTACGAGCAGTACTTC. Translated, it gives CASSPQQGNYEQYF.

The chain carries TRBV5-1 and TRBJ2-5; 12 bases are a match to TRBD2. The length of the CDR3 is 15 residues. V shed 1 base and J 2 bases; nucleotides not matched to a gene: 0. Germline CDR1 and CDR2: SGHRS and YFSETQ. The CDR3 DNA reads as TGCGCCAGCAGCTTGACTAGCGGGGGGCAAGAGACCCAGTACTTC. Protein product: CASSLTSGGQETQYF.

This clone was recorded a few times. CDR3 nucleotides: TGTGCCATCAGTGGACAGATTAATGAAAAACTGTTTTTT. It encodes CAISGQINEKLFF. This chain connects TRBV10-3 to TRBJ1-4; D perhaps matches TRBD1 (5 bases). V was pared by 4 bases and J by 4 bases, with 7 bases between. The germline gives CDR1 ENHRY, CDR2 SYGVKD. The CDR3 loop spans 13 amino acids.

This clone was counted a few times. The J gene is TRBJ1-4, the V gene TRBV4-1, with unresolved D. CDR1 and CDR2 from the germline V gene are MGHRA and YSYEKL. The CDR3 has 16 amino acids. V lost 1 base, J lost 4 bases, and 13 bases lay in between. CDR3 nucleotides: TGCGCCAGCAGCCAAGCTACTCCCCCCCTTAATGAAAAACTGTTTTTT. Its translation: CASSQATPPLNEKLFF.

The V and J genes are TRBV7-2 and TRBJ2-3, with a possible D match to TRBD2 (7 bases). Germline V CDR1 and CDR2: SGHTA, FQGNSA. V was cut by 5 bases and J by 2 bases, with 11 bases left in between. This CDR3 is 14 amino acids long. The CDR3, as DNA: TGTGCCAGCAGCCTCGCGGGGGCCACAGATACGCAGTATTTT. Encoded protein: CASSLAGATDTQYF.

The chain employs TRBV5-1 and TRBJ2-7, with 7 bases that match TRBD1. Per the germline V gene, CDR1 is SGHRS and CDR2 is YFSETQ. Trimming took 2 bases from V and 3 from J; bases not matched to a gene: 8. CDR3 length equals 15 residues. The CDR3 sequence is CASSLASTGLYEQYF. CDR3 coding DNA: TGCGCCAGCAGCTTAGCTTCGACAGGGCTCTACGAGCAGTACTTC. The full variable domain, completed using reference TRBV5-1 and TRBJ2-7, is KAGVTQTPRYLIKTRGQQVTLSCSPISGHRSVSWYQQTPGQGLQFLFEYFSETQRNKGNFPGRFSGRQFSNSRSEMNVSTLELGDSALYLCASSLASTGLYEQYFGPGTRLTVT.

The chain links TRBV5-1 to TRBJ2-3; 9 bases match TRBD1. The CDR3 spans 14 residues. Trimming removed 4 bases from V and 3 bases from J; junction bases left unmatched: 3. Germline CDR1 SGHRS, CDR2 YFSETQ. The CDR3 is CASSLGTGTDTQYF. The CDR3 region has the DNA TGCGCCAGCAGCCTAGGGACAGGGACAGATACGCAGTATTTT.

This chain links TRBV7-6 with TRBJ2-7; D uncertain. Germline CDR1 SGHVS, CDR2 FNYEAQ. This CDR3 is built from 13 residues. Trimming left V 3 bases short and J 3 bases short, with 9 bases between. The CDR3 here is CASSLDRIYEQYF. The CDR3 nucleotides read TGTGCCAGCAGCTTGGACCGGATCTACGAGCAGTACTTC.

The chain carries TRBV9 and TRBJ2-6, with unresolved D. Germline V gives CDR1 SGDLS, CDR2 YYNGEE. V was clipped by 1 base and J by 2 bases, with 13 bases between them. This CDR3 comprises 17 residues. The CDR3 DNA reads TGTGCCAGCAGCGTAAGCCCTTCCCTGCCTGGGGCCAACGTCCTGACTTTC. Translated, it gives CASSVSPSLPGANVLTF.

This chain links TRBV5-1 with TRBJ2-7; D might be TRBD1 (6 bases). Germline CDR1 and CDR2: SGHRS and YFSETQ. This CDR3 region has 14 residues. The V and J ends lost 0 bases and 6 bases respectively, with 13 bases between them. The DNA of the CDR3 is TGCGCCAGCAGCTTGGAACAGGGATTCGGCGAGCAGTACTTC. Amino acid sequence: CASSLEQGFGEQYF.

The chain employs TRBV30 and TRBJ2-1; D is uncertain. Trimming removed 0 bases at V and 0 bases at J, with 9 bases between. There are 15 residues in the CDR3. Germline V lookup: CDR1 GTSNPN, CDR2 SVGIG (reference sequence). CDR3 DNA: TGTGCCTGGAGTGTATTTGGGTCCTCCTACAATGAGCAGTTCTTC. Amino acid sequence: CAWSVFGSSYNEQFF.

The chain couples TRBV9 to TRBJ1-4, with a possible D match to TRBD1 (5 bases). Trimming cost V 4 bases and J 5 bases, with 18 bases left between them. The CDR3 totals 16 residues. CDR1 and CDR2 (germline): SGDLS, YYNGEE. In nucleotides, the CDR3 is TGTGCCAGCAGCAGAACGGGGGGACTGCGGAATGAAAAACTGTTTTTT. Residues: CASSRTGGLRNEKLFF.

This clone was counted a single time. The J gene is TRBJ2-5, the V gene TRBV5-8, with unresolved D. V lost 3 bases and J lost 2, with 17 bases in between. The germline V gene encodes CDR1 SGHTS and CDR2 YDEGEE. There are 16 residues in the CDR3. The CDR3 spells CASSSGRNTKQETQYF. CDR3 bases: TGTGCCAGCAGCTCCGGACGGAACACCAAACAAGAGACCCAGTACTTC.

The CDR3 reads CSVGRDSSTNEKLFF. The CDR3 DNA follows: TGCAGCGTTGGGAGGGACAGTTCAACTAATGAAAAACTGTTTTTT. The rearrangement links TRBV29-1 to TRBJ1-4; TRBD1 aligns across 7 bases. The CDR3 has 15 residues. The germline gives CDR1 SQVTM, CDR2 ANQGSEA. Germline trimming cut 4 bases from V and 0 bases from J; bases unmatched to any gene: 5.